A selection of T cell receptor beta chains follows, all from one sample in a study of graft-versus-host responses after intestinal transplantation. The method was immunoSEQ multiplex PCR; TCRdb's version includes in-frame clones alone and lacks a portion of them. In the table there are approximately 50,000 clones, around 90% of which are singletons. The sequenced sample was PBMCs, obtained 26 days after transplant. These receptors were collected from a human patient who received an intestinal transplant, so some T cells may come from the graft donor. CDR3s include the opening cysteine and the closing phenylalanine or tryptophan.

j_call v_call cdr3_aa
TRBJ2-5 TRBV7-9 CASEGETQYF
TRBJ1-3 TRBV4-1 CASSHLNRGTGNTIYF
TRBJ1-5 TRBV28 CASSLMPQGNQPQHF
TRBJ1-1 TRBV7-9 CASSPRASLENTEAFF
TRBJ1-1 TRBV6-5 CASSPGIYTEAFF
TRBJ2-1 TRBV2 CASSVPTSGGLNNEQFF
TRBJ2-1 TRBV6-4 CASSEIAGSYNEQFF
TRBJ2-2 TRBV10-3 CAISQQFGTGGTGELFF
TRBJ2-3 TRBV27 CASRLAGGTDTQYF
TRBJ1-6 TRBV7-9 CASSSPTNAPLHF
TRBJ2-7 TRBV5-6 CASSRGYDEQYF
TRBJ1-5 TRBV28 CASSHHTGGGNQPQHF
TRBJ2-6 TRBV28 CASSGSRTQSRANVLTF
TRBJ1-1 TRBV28 CASSQARRGNTEAFF
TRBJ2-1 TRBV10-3 CAISEKREVGSYNEQFF
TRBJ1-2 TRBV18 CVSSPLPTRDYGYTF
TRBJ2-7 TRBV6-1 CASSVRDSSSYEQYF
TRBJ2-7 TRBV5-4 CASSLRPSGNSYEQYF
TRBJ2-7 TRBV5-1 CASSLGGLAGGNEQYF
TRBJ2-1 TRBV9 CASSVAGTSGVNEQFF
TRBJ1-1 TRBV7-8 CASSLESTGSYDTEAFF
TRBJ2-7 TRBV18 CASSGGPKTYEQYF